The TCR beta chain described here comes from a study of blood T cell repertoires in COVID-19. Across the whole study: Researchers got acute and convalescent COVID-19 samples from the United States, Italy and Spain.

Participants were aged 18 to 89 years from around 25 US areas. Two negative PCRs, clearance, or symptom resolution characterized the recovered Cohort 3 donors. Germline CDR1 SSHAT, CDR2 FNYEAQ (reference sequence). This CDR3 is 18 amino acids long. The V and J ends lost 5 bases and 1 base, in that order; junction bases with no gene match: 16. Original analysis: Counts of nucleated cells, estimated from reference gene primer amplification, were obtained. Produced via immunoSEQ multiplex PCR; TCRdb's table is partial and in-frame only. The V and J calls and clone size are taken from that table; D and trimming were inferred from the DNA. The data hold about 270,000 clones, with about 89% observed a single time.

The sequenced sample was PBMCs or T cells enriched from blood (not recorded which). The J gene is TRBJ2-5, the V gene TRBV7-7; 7 bases line up with TRBD1. This TCR was sampled from a woman under 30 who had recovered from COVID-19. CDR3 sequence: CASSLGDRALRTQETQYF. The CDR3 bases are TGTGCCAGCAGCCTGGGTGACAGGGCGCTACGAACCCAAGAGACCCAGTACTTC. The full variable domain, rest sourced from reference TRBV7-7 and TRBJ2-5, is GAGVSQSPRYKVTKRGQDVTLRCDPISSHATLYWYQQALGQGPEFLTYFNYEAQPDKSGLPSDRFSAERPEGSISTLTIQRTEQRDSAMYRCASSLGDRALRTQETQYFGPGTRLLVL.